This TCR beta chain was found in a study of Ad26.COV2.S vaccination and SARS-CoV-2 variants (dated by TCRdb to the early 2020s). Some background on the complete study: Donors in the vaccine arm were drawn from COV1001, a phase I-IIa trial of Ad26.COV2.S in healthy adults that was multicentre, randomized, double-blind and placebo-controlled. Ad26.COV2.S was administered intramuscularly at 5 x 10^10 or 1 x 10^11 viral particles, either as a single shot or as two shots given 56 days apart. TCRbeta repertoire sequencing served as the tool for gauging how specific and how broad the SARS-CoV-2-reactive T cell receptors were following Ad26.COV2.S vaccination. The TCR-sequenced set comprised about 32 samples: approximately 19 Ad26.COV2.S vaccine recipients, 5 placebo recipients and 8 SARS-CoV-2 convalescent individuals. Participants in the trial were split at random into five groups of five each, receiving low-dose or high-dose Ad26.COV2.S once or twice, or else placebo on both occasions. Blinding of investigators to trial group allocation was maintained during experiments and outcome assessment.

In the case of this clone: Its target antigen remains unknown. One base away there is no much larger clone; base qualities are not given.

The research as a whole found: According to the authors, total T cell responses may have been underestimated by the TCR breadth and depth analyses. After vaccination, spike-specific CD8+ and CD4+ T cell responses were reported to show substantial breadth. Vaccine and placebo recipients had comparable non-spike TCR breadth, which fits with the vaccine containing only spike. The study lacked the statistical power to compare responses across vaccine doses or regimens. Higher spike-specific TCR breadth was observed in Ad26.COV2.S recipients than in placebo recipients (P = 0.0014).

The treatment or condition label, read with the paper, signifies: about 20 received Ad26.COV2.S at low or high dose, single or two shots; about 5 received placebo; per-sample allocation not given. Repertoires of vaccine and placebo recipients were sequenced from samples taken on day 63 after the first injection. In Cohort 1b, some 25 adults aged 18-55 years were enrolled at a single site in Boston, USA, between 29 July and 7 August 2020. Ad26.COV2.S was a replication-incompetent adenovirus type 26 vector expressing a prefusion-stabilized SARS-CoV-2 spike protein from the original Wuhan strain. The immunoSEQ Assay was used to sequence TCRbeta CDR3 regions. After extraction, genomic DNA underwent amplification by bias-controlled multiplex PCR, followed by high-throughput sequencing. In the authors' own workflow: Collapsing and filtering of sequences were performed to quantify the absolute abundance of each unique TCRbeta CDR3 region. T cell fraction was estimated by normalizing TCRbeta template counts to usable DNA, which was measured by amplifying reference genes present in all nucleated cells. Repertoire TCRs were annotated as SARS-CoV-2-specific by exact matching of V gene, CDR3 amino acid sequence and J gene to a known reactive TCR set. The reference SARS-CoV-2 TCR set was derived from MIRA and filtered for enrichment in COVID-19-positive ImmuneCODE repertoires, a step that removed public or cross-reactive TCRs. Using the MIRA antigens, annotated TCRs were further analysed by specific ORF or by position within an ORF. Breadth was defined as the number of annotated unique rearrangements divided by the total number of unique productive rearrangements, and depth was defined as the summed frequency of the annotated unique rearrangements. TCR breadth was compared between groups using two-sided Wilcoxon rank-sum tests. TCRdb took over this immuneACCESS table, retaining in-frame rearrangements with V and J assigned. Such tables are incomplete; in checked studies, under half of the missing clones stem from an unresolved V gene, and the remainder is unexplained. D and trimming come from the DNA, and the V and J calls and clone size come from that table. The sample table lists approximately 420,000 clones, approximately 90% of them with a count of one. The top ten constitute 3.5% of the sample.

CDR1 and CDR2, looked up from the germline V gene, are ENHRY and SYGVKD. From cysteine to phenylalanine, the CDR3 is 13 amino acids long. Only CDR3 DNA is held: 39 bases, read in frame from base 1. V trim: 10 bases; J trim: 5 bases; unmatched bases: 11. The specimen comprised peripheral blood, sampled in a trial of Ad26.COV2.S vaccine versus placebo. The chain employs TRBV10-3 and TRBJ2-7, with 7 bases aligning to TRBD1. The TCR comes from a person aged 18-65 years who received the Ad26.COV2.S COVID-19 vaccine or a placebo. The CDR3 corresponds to CATALIRGNEQYF. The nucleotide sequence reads TGTGCCACCGCCCTCATCAGGGGGAACGAGCAGTACTTC.